This T cell receptor beta chain stems from a study of T cell repertoires in cytomegalovirus infection. Overall study: Well-studied HLA-B-restricted CMV epitopes were used in the study alongside recently identified HLA-C-restricted ones. Indications of both CMV infection and matching HLA type were provided by public TCR beta signatures.

V dropped 2 bases and J dropped 5; count of bases not matched to a gene: 10. The CDR3 length is 16 residues. From germline, CDR1 is SGHTA and CDR2 FQGNSA. Broader study findings: The ex vivo response showed dominance by HLA-C-restricted CMV-specific TCR beta clonotypes.

This clonotype was picked up many times. Its antigen remains unknown. MiXCR, applied by TCRdb to the reads, yields one record per CDR3 protein. Of approximately 390,000 distinct CDR3 sequences listed, about a third are singletons. The V call is TRBV7-2, the J call TRBJ2-3; the match to TRBD2 covers 7 bases. Source: cultured PBMCs, taken from culture after CMV antigen stimulation. The clonotype originates from a human donor in good health (CMV status not recorded). Some clones in this sample may be carry-over from other donors' samples. CDR3 in amino acids: CASSLWASGGRDTQYF. The CDR3 DNA reads as TGTGCCAGCAGCTTATGGGCTAGCGGAGGCCGAGATACGCAGTATTTT.